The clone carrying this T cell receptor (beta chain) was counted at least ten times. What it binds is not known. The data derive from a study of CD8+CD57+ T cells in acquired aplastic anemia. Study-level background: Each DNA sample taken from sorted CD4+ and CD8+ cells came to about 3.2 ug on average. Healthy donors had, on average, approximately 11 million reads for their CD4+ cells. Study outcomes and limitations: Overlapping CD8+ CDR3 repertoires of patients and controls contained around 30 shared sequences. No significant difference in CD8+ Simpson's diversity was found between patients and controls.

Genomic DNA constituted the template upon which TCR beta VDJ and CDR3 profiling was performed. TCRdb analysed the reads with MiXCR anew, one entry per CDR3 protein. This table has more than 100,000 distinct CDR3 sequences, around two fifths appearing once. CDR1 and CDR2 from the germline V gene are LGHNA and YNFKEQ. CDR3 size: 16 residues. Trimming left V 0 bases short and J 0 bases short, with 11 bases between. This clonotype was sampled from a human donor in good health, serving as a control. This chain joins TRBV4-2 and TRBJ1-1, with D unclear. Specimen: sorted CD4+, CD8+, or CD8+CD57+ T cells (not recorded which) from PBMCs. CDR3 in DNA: TGTGCCAGCAGCCAAGATGGGTCGGCGATGAACACTGAAGCTTTCTTT. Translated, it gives CASSQDGSAMNTEAFF.